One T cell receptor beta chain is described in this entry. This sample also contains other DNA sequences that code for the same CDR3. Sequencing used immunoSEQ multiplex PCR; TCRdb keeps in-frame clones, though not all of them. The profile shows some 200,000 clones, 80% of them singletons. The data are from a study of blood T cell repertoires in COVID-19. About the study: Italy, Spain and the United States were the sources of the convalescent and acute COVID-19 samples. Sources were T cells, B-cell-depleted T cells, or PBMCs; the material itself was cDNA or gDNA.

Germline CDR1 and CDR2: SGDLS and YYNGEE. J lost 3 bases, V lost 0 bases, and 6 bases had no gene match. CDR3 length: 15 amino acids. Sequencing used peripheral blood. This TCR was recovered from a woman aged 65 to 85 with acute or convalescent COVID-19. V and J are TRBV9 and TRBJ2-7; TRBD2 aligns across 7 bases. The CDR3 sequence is CASSVGGGSGYEQYF. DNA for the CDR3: TGTGCCAGCAGCGTAGGGGGCGGGAGCGGCTACGAGCAGTACTTC. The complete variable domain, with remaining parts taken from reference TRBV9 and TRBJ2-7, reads DSGVTQTPKHLITATGQRVTLRCSPRSGDLSVYWYQQSLDQGLQFLIQYYNGEERAKGNILERFSAQQFPDLHSELNLSSLELGDSALYFCASSVGGGSGYEQYFGPGTRLTVT.